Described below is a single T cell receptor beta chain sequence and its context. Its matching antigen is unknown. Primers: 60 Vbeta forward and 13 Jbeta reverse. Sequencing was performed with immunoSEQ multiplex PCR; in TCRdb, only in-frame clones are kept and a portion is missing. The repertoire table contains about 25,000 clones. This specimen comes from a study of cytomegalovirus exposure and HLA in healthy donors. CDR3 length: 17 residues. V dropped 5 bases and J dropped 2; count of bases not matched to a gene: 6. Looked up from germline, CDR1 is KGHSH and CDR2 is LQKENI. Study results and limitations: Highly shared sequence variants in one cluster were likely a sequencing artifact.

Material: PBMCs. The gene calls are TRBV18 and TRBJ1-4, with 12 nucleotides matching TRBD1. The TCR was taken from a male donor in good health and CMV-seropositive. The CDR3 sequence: CASSSGTGGGTNEKLFF. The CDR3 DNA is TGTGCCAGCTCATCGGGGACAGGGGGCGGCACTAATGAAAAACTGTTTTTT.